What follows are 21 T cell receptor beta chains derived from one specimen sequenced in a study of regulatory T cells in long-lasting Graves disease. Investigators prepared the TCR beta libraries by applying iRepertoire HTBI primers and Arm-PCR of CDR3 regions. Each CDR3 protein is one row after TCRdb ran MiXCR on the multiplex PCR reads. The sample yields 400,000 to 500,000 distinct CDR3 sequences, under 25% seen once. Time point meaning: persistent/refractory GD, antithyroid drugs over 5 years with positive TRAb. TCR sequences were obtained from RNA taken from PBMCs. This specimen was peripheral blood mononuclear cells (PBMCs), taken when the disease was refractory, from a patient treated with antithyroid drugs. Receptors originate from a female donor with Graves disease.

This clonotype came up many times. This chain links TRBV28 with TRBJ2-7, with D maybe TRBD1 (5 bases). The CDR3 sequence is 12 residues long. Between the trimmed V and J ends, which lost 6 bases and 3 bases, there was a span of 9 bases. The V gene's germline CDR1 is MDHEN and CDR2 SYDVKM. The CDR3 DNA sequence: TGTGCCAGCAGCTTCCAGGGCTACGAGCAGTACTTC. It codes for CASSFQGYEQYF.

The V and J genes are TRBV2 and TRBJ2-7, with a possible D match to TRBD1 (6 bases). This CDR3 has 15 residues. Trimming stripped 5 bases from V and 5 bases from J, with 19 bases between. Germline CDR1 and CDR2: SNHLY and FYNNEI. The CDR3 bases are TGTGCCAGCAGTATGGGCGGGCAGGGGTTCGACGAGCAGTACTTC. Its protein is CASSMGGQGFDEQYF. Combining the CDR3 with reference TRBV2 and TRBJ2-7 gives the whole variable domain EPEVTQTPSHQVTQMGQEVILRCVPISNHLYFYWYRQILGQKVEFLVSFYNNEISEKSEIFDDQFSVERPDGSNFTLKIRSTKLEDSAMYFCASSMGGQGFDEQYFGPGTRLTVT.

This clonotype has a count of ten or more. This rearrangement joins TRBV27 to TRBJ1-5; D remains unclear. Germline V gene data show CDR1 as MNHEY and CDR2 as SMNVEV (reference sequence). Trimming took 5 bases from V and 0 from J, leaving 8 bases between them. The CDR3 totals 14 residues. The DNA of the CDR3 is TGTGCCAGCAGTCCCGACACTAGCAATCAGCCCCAGCATTTT. Translating it yields CASSPDTSNQPQHF.

The rearrangement joins TRBV7-8 to TRBJ2-1; 12 positions match TRBD2. The CDR3 contains 15 residues. V lost 7 bases and J lost 3; bases outside the gene matches: 4. Per the germline V gene, CDR1 is SGHVS and CDR2 is FQNEAQ. The CDR3 loop reads CASTLAGGLYNEQFF. In nucleotides, the CDR3 is TGTGCCAGCACGCTAGCGGGAGGGCTCTACAATGAGCAGTTCTTC.

This clonotype was counted between two and nine times. The chain employs TRBV4-1 and TRBJ1-5, with TRBD1 as a possible D gene (5 bases). The CDR3 has 18 amino acids. Looked up from germline, CDR1 is MGHRA and CDR2 is YSYEKL. Trimming removed 4 bases at V and 3 bases at J, with 22 bases between. For the CDR3, the DNA is TGCGCCAGCAGCCGCAGTGGGGGGTCAGCCTACGCCAATCAGCCCCAGCATTTT. It encodes CASSRSGGSAYANQPQHF.

This clonotype occurred many times. The rearrangement links TRBV7-2 to TRBJ1-2; D is uncertain. The CDR3 is made up of 12 amino acids. Looked up from germline, CDR1 is SGHTA and CDR2 is FQGNSA. Trimming stripped 8 bases from V and 7 bases from J, with 14 bases between. The CDR3 protein is CASGQPGVGYTF. CDR3 in DNA: TGTGCCAGCGGGCAACCAGGTGTTGGCTACACCTTC.

This clonotype turned up a few times. The chain recombines TRBV11-2 with TRBJ2-7; D not resolved. This CDR3 has 15 amino acids. V was clipped by 1 base and J by 6 bases, with 16 bases between them. Germline V gene lookup returns CDR1 SGHAT and CDR2 FQNNGV. The CDR3 nucleotides read TGTGCCAGCAGCTTAGTGCGGACCCCCGGCCTCGAGCAGTACTTC. Its translation is CASSLVRTPGLEQYF.

V and J are TRBV10-2 and TRBJ2-3; 7 nucleotides match TRBD1. V lost 8 bases, J lost 1 base, and 3 bases stayed unmatched. CDR1 WSHSY and CDR2 SAAADI come from the germline V gene. This CDR3 is built from 13 residues. As DNA, the CDR3 is TGCGCCAGCCACGGGACAGGCACAGATACGCAGTATTTT. This encodes CASHGTGTDTQYF.

This clonotype was observed at least ten times. Here the CDR3 reads CASSVTWRVYF. Written as DNA, the CDR3 is TGTGCCAGCAGTGTGACCTGGCGCGTGTACTTC. V usage is TRBV2 and J usage is TRBJ2-7; D not resolved. Germline loops: CDR1 SNHLY, CDR2 FYNNEI. Trimming took off 4 bases at V and 12 bases at J, with 13 bases between the two ends. The CDR3 is 11 residues long.

The V gene is TRBV28, the J gene TRBJ2-1; TRBD2 aligns across 9 bases. V lost 6 bases, J lost 3 bases, and 9 bases stayed unmatched. The CDR3 totals 16 residues. Looked up from germline, CDR1 is MDHEN and CDR2 is SYDVKM. The CDR3 is CASSGGFSGSYNEQFF. DNA of the CDR3: TGTGCCAGCAGCGGGGGGTTTAGCGGGAGCTACAATGAGCAGTTCTTC.

This clonotype was found many times. The V call is TRBV3-1, the J call TRBJ2-2; TRBD2 matches at 9 bases. The CDR3 runs 18 residues. The germline V gene encodes CDR1 LGHDT and CDR2 YNNKEL (reference sequence). Trimming removed 1 base from V and 0 bases from J; junction bases left unmatched: 6. CDR3 amino acids: CASSQVPLAGTNTGELFF. In nucleotides, the CDR3 is TGTGCCAGCAGCCAAGTTCCTCTAGCGGGAACGAACACCGGGGAGCTGTTTTTT.

This clonotype was counted ten times or more. This sequence joins TRBV28 and TRBJ1-1; D is unclear. With 7 bases removed from V and 0 bases from J, the gap between germline ends came to 12 bases. The germline V gene has CDR1 MDHEN and CDR2 SYDVKM. There are 14 residues in the CDR3. CDR3 DNA sequence: TGTGCCAGCACCAAAAGGGTAGTGAACACTGAAGCTTTCTTT. Protein sequence: CASTKRVVNTEAFF.

V usage is TRBV19 and J usage is TRBJ2-7; D perhaps matches TRBD1 (6 bases). The germline CDR1 and CDR2 sequences are LNHDA and SQIVND (reference sequence). There are 14 residues in the CDR3. V lost 4 bases and J 2 bases, leaving 12 bases between the germline ends. CDR3 in DNA: TGTGCCAGTAGTACTCGGGACACCCCCTACGAGCAGTACTTC. Residues: CASSTRDTPYEQYF. The variable domain in full, completed from reference TRBV19 and TRBJ2-7, reads DGGITQSPKYLFRKEGQNVTLSCEQNLNHDAMYWYRQDPGQGLRLIYYSQIVNDFQKGDIAEGYSVSREKKESFPLTVTSAQKNPTAFYLCASSTRDTPYEQYFGPGTRLTVT.

This clonotype was detected a few times. The chain recombines TRBV20-1 with TRBJ1-5; TRBD1 might be the D (5 bases). The V end lost 3 bases, the J end lost 0 bases, and 9 bases lay between the germline ends. CDR1 DFQATT and CDR2 SNEGSKA come from the germline V gene (reference sequence). This CDR3 is 14 amino acids long. The CDR3 loop reads CSASVGDSNQPQHF. CDR3 DNA sequence: TGCAGTGCTAGTGTGGGGGATAGCAATCAGCCCCAGCATTTT.

This clonotype showed up many times. The J gene is TRBJ2-7, the V gene TRBV12-3 or TRBV12-4; 12 nucleotides align to TRBD2. The length of the CDR3 is 16 residues. With 7 bases clipped from V and 5 bases from J, the junction kept 12 bases outside the gene matches. The CDR3 here is CASTLGRLAGVDEQYF. For the CDR3, the DNA is TGTGCCAGCACCCTAGGTAGACTAGCGGGAGTTGACGAGCAGTACTTC.

This clonotype was recorded many times. This chain uses TRBV12-3 or TRBV12-4 with TRBJ2-2; tentatively, D is TRBD2 (5 bases). This CDR3 is 15 amino acids long. V was clipped by 6 bases and J by 5 bases, with 16 bases between them. In nucleotides, the CDR3 is TGTGCCAGCAGCTCCGGAGGCTTGGGTACCGGGGAGCTGTTTTTT. It yields the protein CASSSGGLGTGELFF.

This chain connects TRBV29-1 to TRBJ1-2; the D gene is possibly TRBD1 (5 bases). CDR1 and CDR2 from the germline V gene are SQVTM and ANQGSEA. This CDR3 has 12 amino acids. The V end was cut by 1 base, the J end by 11 bases, with 14 bases between. The CDR3 region is CSVEVGGNSYTF. The DNA for the CDR3 is TGCAGCGTTGAAGTGGGGGGAAATAGTTACACCTTC.

This clonotype was detected many times. This chain joins TRBV3-1 and TRBJ2-5; D perhaps matches TRBD2 (5 bases). This CDR3 comprises 16 residues. Trimming shortened V by 0 bases and J by 6 bases, and 17 bases separated the two germline ends. CDR1 is LGHDT, CDR2 YNNKEL, per germline (reference sequence). The CDR3 reads CASSQEGQRTGKTQYF. CDR3 nucleotide sequence: TGTGCCAGCAGCCAAGAGGGTCAGCGGACCGGCAAGACCCAGTACTTC.

This clonotype was picked up many times. The chain joins TRBV6-9 to TRBJ2-5; 8 bases line up with TRBD2. The length of the CDR3 is 13 residues. The trim removed 3 bases at V and 5 bases at J, leaving 2 bases unmatched. Per germline, CDR1 MNHGY and CDR2 SVAAGI. This CDR3 reads CASSYGTRETQYF. The CDR3 nucleotides are TGTGCCAGCAGTTACGGGACTAGGGAGACCCAGTACTTC.

For the CDR3, the DNA is TGCAGTGCTATTTCCGGGGGACAGTACGAGCAGTACTTC. Protein sequence: CSAISGGQYEQYF. V is TRBV20-1 and J is TRBJ2-7, with D possibly matching TRBD1 (7 bases). CDR3 size: 13 residues. CDR1 is DFQATT, CDR2 SNEGSKA, per germline (reference sequence). Trimming left V 4 bases short and J 4 bases short, with 14 bases between.

In its sample, this clonotype was seen many times. This chain joins TRBV5-1 and TRBJ2-7; 8 bases fit TRBD2. Germline CDR1 SGHRS, CDR2 YFSETQ. This CDR3 comprises 14 residues. Trimming cost V 4 bases and J 6 bases; bases outside gene matches: 9. CDR3 nucleotides: TGCGCCAGCAGCCCTTACGGGACTAGTGCCGAGCAGTACTTC. Protein: CASSPYGTSAEQYF.